This T cell receptor beta chain originates from a study of cytomegalovirus exposure and HLA in healthy donors. This CDR3 spans 14 amino acids. Trimming cost V 4 bases and J 7 bases; bases outside gene matches: 7. The germline V gene encodes CDR1 SGDLS and CDR2 YYNGEE. The PCR contained 60 Vbeta and 13 Jbeta primers. Libraries were prepared by immunoSEQ multiplex PCR; TCRdb keeps only in-frame clonotypes and omits some of them. Among approximately 190,000 clones, 81% were seen once, and the ten largest hold 3% to 4.5%. Sequenced material: PBMCs. The chain joins TRBV9 to TRBJ1-4, with TRBD1 matching 7 bases. The sequence derives from a man in his fifties or sixties in good health and CMV-seronegative. In DNA form, the CDR3 reads TGTGCCAGCAGCCCTCGACAGGGTTCTGAAAAACTGTTTTTT. This codes for CASSPRQGSEKLFF.